This TCR beta chain was observed in a study of molecular identifiers for immune sequencing clone quantification. The sample holds many counts of this clonotype. No antigen is known for it. Germline CDR1 MGHRA, CDR2 YSYEKL. The CDR3 covers 14 residues. J lost 5 bases, V lost 3 bases, and 2 bases had no gene match. When naive CD8 T cells were sorted, they were gated as CD8+CD4-CCR7+CD45RA+. General study findings and limits: Spiked Jurkat TCR RNA equal to one cell could reportedly be picked out among over 850,000 naive cells. In naive cells, clones above 20 RNA copies held under 1% of molecules, whereas in effector cells they held over 98%.

Listed TCR primers and previously described methods were used for bulk TCR libraries. TCRdb reanalysed the PCR reads using MiXCR and keeps one entry per CDR3 protein. The data contain about 97,000 distinct CDR3 sequences, roughly a quarter of them singletons. The clonotype was recovered from a human donor in good health. Some libraries in this study had Jurkat cell RNA spiked in. The sequenced sample was naive CD8+ T cells from blood, with Jurkat cell RNA spiked in. The subset: FACS-sorted CD8+CD4-CCR7+CD45RA+ naive T cells. The rearrangement uses TRBV4-1 and TRBJ1-1, with 11 bases that match TRBD1. The CDR3 sequence: CASSHGQGATEAFF. The CDR3 nucleotides are TGCGCCAGCAGCCATGGACAGGGGGCGACTGAAGCTTTCTTT.